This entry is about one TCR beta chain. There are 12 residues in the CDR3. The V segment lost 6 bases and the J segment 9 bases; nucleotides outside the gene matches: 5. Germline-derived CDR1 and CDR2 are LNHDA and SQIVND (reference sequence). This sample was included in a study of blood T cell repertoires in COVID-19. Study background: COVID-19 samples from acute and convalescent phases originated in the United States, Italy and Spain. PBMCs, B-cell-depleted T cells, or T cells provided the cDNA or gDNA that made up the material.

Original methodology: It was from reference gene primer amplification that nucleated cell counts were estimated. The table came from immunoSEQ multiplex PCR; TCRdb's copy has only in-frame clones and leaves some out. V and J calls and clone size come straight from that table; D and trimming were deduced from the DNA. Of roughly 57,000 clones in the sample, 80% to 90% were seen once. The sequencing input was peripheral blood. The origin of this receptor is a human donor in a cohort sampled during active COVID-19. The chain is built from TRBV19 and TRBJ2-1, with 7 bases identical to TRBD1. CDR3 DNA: TGTGCCAGTAGATCAGGGGGAACTGAGCAGTTCTTC. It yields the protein CASRSGGTEQFF.